This is a list of T cell receptor beta chains from one sample in a study of T cell repertoires in cytomegalovirus infection. TCRdb reanalysed the reads using MiXCR and keeps one entry per CDR3 protein. The sample records roughly 600,000 distinct CDR3 sequences, approximately 24% being singletons. Sequenced sample: CD8+ T cells from PBMCs. These receptors were taken from a human donor in good health (CMV status not recorded). Some clones in this sample may be carry-over from other donors' samples. The CDR3 runs from the conserved cysteine through the conserved F or W. D genes are given only for firm matches. Only some rows state a clone size, as once, few, many or a class for expanded clones.

j_call,d_call,v_call,clone_size,cdr3_nt,cdr3_aa
TRBJ2-1,TRBD2,TRBV7-9,few,TGTGCCAGCAGCTTGTCTAGCGGATACAATGAGCAGTTCTTC,CASSLSSGYNEQFF
TRBJ2-2,-,TRBV6-5,-,TGTGCCAGCAGTTACAGTAGCGGACCAAACACCGGGGAGCTGTTTTTT,CASSYSSGPNTGELFF
TRBJ2-5,-,TRBV18,few,TGTGCCAGCTCACGGCCACTGGAAGAGACCCAGTACTTC,CASSRPLEETQYF
TRBJ2-1,-,TRBV19,-,TGTGCCAGTAGTATAGATTCCACCGGGCCCTACAATGAGCAGTTCTTC,CASSIDSTGPYNEQFF
TRBJ2-7,-,TRBV14,many,TGTGCCAGCAGCGTAAGATACGAGCAGTACTTC,CASSVRYEQYF
TRBJ2-7,TRBD1,TRBV4-1,-,TGCGCCAGCAGCCAAGAAGAGTCCATACAGGGGGAGTACGAGCAGTACTTC,CASSQEESIQGEYEQYF
TRBJ2-2,-,TRBV29-1,few,TGCAGCGTTGAACAGAACACCGGGGAGCTGTTTTTT,CSVEQNTGELFF
TRBJ2-2,TRBD1,TRBV10-3,-,TGTGCCATCAAGACCACCGGGACAGCGAACACCGGGGAGCTGTTTTTT,CAIKTTGTANTGELFF
TRBJ2-7,-,TRBV12-3/TRBV12-4,many,TGTGCCAGCAGTCTGGGACTCCGTGGGGCCTACGAGCAGTACTTC,CASSLGLRGAYEQYF
TRBJ2-1,-,TRBV4-1,-,TGCACCAGCAGCCAAGATAACTCGTTCCTGTTAAATGAGCAGTTCTTC,CTSSQDNSFLLNEQFF
TRBJ1-2,-,TRBV29-1,-,TGCAGCGTTCCTGACGGATACTATGGCTACACCTTC,CSVPDGYYGYTF
TRBJ2-1,TRBD1,TRBV7-9,-,TGTGCCAGCAGACAAAACAACAGGGGTGAGCAGTTCTTC,CASRQNNRGEQFF
TRBJ2-4,TRBD1,TRBV20-1,-,TGCAGTGCTACCGTTGAGACAGGGTGGAACATTCAGTACTTC,CSATVETGWNIQYF
TRBJ2-1,-,TRBV7-9,-,TGTGCCAGCAGCTGGGACGGACGGTCCTACAATGAGCAGTTCTTC,CASSWDGRSYNEQFF
TRBJ1-6,-,TRBV20-1,-,TGCAGTGTTCCCTTCGTTTATAATTCACCCCTCCACTTT,CSVPFVYNSPLHF
TRBJ2-1,TRBD2,TRBV29-1,many,TGCAGCGTTTACCCCTGGGGTAGCGGGGGGCCCTTGGTTTACAATGAGCAGTTCTTC,CSVYPWGSGGPLVYNEQFF
TRBJ2-5,TRBD2,TRBV20-1,-,TGCAGTGCTAAAGGACTAGCGGGGGGGTTAAAAGAGACCCAGTACTTC,CSAKGLAGGLKETQYF
TRBJ2-2,TRBD2,TRBV28,few,TGTGCCAGCCCCTGGACGGGGGGGCTCACCGGGGAGCTGTTTTTT,CASPWTGGLTGELFF
TRBJ2-1,TRBD1,TRBV12-3/TRBV12-4,-,TGTGCCAGCAGTCCCACCGGGACAGGGGATCTCAATGAGCAGTTCTTC,CASSPTGTGDLNEQFF
TRBJ2-7,-,TRBV5-1,-,TGCGCCAGCAGCTTGGAGGGACCACCCTACGAGCAGTACTTC,CASSLEGPPYEQYF
TRBJ1-1,-,TRBV14,few,TGTGCCAGCACTTTCGGTACTGGGACTGAAGCTTTCTTT,CASTFGTGTEAFF
TRBJ2-5,-,TRBV28,few,TGTGCCAGCAGTTTGAGGGACAAACAACAAGAGACCCAGTACTTC,CASSLRDKQQETQYF
TRBJ1-1,-,TRBV28,many,TGTGCCAGCCGTGATTTTGGGTACACTGAAGCTTTCTTT,CASRDFGYTEAFF
TRBJ1-1,-,TRBV7-8,few,TGTGCCAGCAGCTTAGAGGGAAAGGATGAAGCTTTCTTT,CASSLEGKDEAFF
TRBJ2-2,-,TRBV7-9,-,TGTGCCACATTTTCCGGGGAGCTGTTTTTT,CATFSGELFF
TRBJ2-2,-,TRBV7-6,many,TGTGCCAGCAGCTTAGGGCAACCCGGGGAGCTGTTTTTT,CASSLGQPGELFF
TRBJ2-3,TRBD2,TRBV20-1,many,TGCAGTGCTAATCCTCCCGGGGGGGCCGCAGATACGCAGTATTTT,CSANPPGGAADTQYF
TRBJ2-5,TRBD2,TRBV7-9,-,TGTGCCAGCAGCTCCCTACTAGCGGGGTCTTCCCGAGAGACCCAGTACTTC,CASSSLLAGSSRETQYF
TRBJ1-5,-,TRBV27,-,TGTGCCAGCAGTAGAGGGGCCTATAGCAATCAGCCCCAGCATTTT,CASSRGAYSNQPQHF
TRBJ2-1,-,TRBV4-3,-,TGCGCCAGCAGCCACCCGGGGAGCGCCAATGAGCAGTTCTTC,CASSHPGSANEQFF
TRBJ2-1,-,TRBV6-2/TRBV6-3,many,TGTGCCAGCAGTTGGTTTGGGGGGGGCCCCTACAATGAGCAGTTCTTC,CASSWFGGGPYNEQFF
TRBJ1-1,-,TRBV12-3/TRBV12-4,-,TGTGCCAGCAGCCCAGGATCCTGGAACACTGAAGCTTTCTTT,CASSPGSWNTEAFF
TRBJ2-5,-,TRBV7-9,few,TGTGCCAGCGCGTCAGAGACAGCCCAGTACTTC,CASASETAQYF
TRBJ2-1,TRBD1,TRBV25-1,few,TGTGCCAGCAACTCCCACGGGGGACAGGGTTATTCGGATGAGCAGTTCTTC,CASNSHGGQGYSDEQFF
TRBJ1-4,TRBD1,TRBV7-8,many,TGTGCCAGCAGCTTAGCGGGAAGGAGGGACAGGGGTGCAACTAATGAAAAACTGTTTTTT,CASSLAGRRDRGATNEKLFF
TRBJ2-1,-,TRBV29-1,-,TGCAGCGTTGACCTATACAATGAGCAGTTCTTC,CSVDLYNEQFF
TRBJ1-2,-,TRBV7-9,few,TGTGCCAGCAGCGCCTCTTGGGGCTACACCTTC,CASSASWGYTF
TRBJ2-3,-,TRBV7-2,many,TGTGCCAGCAGCTTAGAGTTAAGGTTTGACAGGAGCACAGATACGCAGTATTTT,CASSLELRFDRSTDTQYF
TRBJ2-5,-,TRBV29-1,few,TGCAGCGTTTTTGGAAAGACCCAGTACTTC,CSVFGKTQYF
TRBJ2-1,-,TRBV27,-,TGTGCCAGCAGTTTAGTCCGGGGGTATGAGCAGTTCTTC,CASSLVRGYEQFF
TRBJ2-7,-,TRBV7-9,-,TGTGCCAGCAGCTCCTTCCGGGGTCCTCACTTCTACGAGCAGTACTTC,CASSSFRGPHFYEQYF
TRBJ2-2,-,TRBV7-9,-,TGTGCCAGCAGCTTAGTTGCGTTCGACACGAACACCGGGGAGCTGTTTTTT,CASSLVAFDTNTGELFF
TRBJ1-4,-,TRBV7-2,few,TGTGCCAGCAGCTTAGTTACAGCCCTTCCGAACGTGGGGGAAAAACTGTTTTTT,CASSLVTALPNVGEKLFF
TRBJ2-2,TRBD1,TRBV12-3/TRBV12-4,many,TGTGCCAGCAGCTTACGAGGGGGCAACACCGGGGAGCTGTTTTTT,CASSLRGGNTGELFF
TRBJ2-1,TRBD2,TRBV28,many,TGTGCCAGCAGTTTGAGCGGACGGGGGGTCTACAATGAGCAGTTCTTC,CASSLSGRGVYNEQFF